A selection of T cell receptor beta chains follows, all from one sample in a study of control samples from healthy donors and cancer patients. Generated by immunoSEQ multiplex PCR, the TCRdb table keeps only in-frame clones and is missing some. The sample consists of 170,000 or so clones, 90% to 95% of them appearing once. Sequenced sample: blood. The receptor source for this set is a woman between 40 and 50 years old in good health. Both conserved end residues are part of each CDR3. D genes are given only for firm matches. Clone size is stated in some rows and not others, as once, few, many or a class when expanded.

D gene	clone size	CDR3 length	J gene	V gene	CDR3 DNA	CDR3 protein
.	.	13	TRBJ1-2	TRBV12-3/TRBV12-4	TGTGCCAGCGGAGTGGGTCTCGACTATGGCTACACCTTC	CASGVGLDYGYTF
.	once	17	TRBJ2-3	TRBV14	TGTGCCAGCAGCCAAGATCTTGGGGGAGAGGGGGCAGATACGCAGTATTTT	CASSQDLGGEGADTQYF
.	.	14	TRBJ1-1	TRBV6-5	TGTGCCAGCAGTTATACGGACTTGAACACTGAAGCTTTCTTT	CASSYTDLNTEAFF
.	.	15	TRBJ1-2	TRBV5-5	TGTGCCAGCAGGGGAACGGGGAGGGGTTGGTCTGGCTACACCTTC	CASRGTGRGWSGYTF
.	.	15	TRBJ1-1	TRBV27	TGTGCCAGCAGCGATCCGGGAAAGCGGGCCACTGAAGCTTTCTTT	CASSDPGKRATEAFF
.	.	15	TRBJ1-3	TRBV7-2	TGTGCCAGCAGCTTCTCGGACGGGCCTGGAAACACCATATATTTT	CASSFSDGPGNTIYF
.	.	13	TRBJ1-5	TRBV12-3/TRBV12-4	TGTGCCAGCATCACCGGGGCCAATCAGCCCCAGCATTTT	CASITGANQPQHF
TRBD2	.	15	TRBJ2-1	TRBV6-5	TGTGCCAGCAGGGGGTTCACTAGCGGATACAATGAGCAGTTCTTC	CASRGFTSGYNEQFF
.	.	15	TRBJ1-2	TRBV7-9	TGTGCCAGCAGCTTAGAAGGGTCCCAAACCGACGGCTACACCTTC	CASSLEGSQTDGYTF
TRBD1	.	15	TRBJ1-1	TRBV4-3	TGCGCCAGCAGCCAACCCGGGACAGGGCGCTATGAAGCTTTCTTT	CASSQPGTGRYEAFF
.	.	15	TRBJ2-5	TRBV7-7	TGTGCTAGCGGTAAAACGGCGAAAACTAAAGAGACCCAGTACTTC	CASGKTAKTKETQYF
TRBD1	once	18	TRBJ1-2	TRBV5-1	TGCGCCAGCAGCACTGGCGGGGAGGAGGGGGCCAAGGGAAATGGCTACACCTTC	CASSTGGEEGAKGNGYTF
.	few	15	TRBJ1-6	TRBV6-6	TGTGCCAGCAGTTCCGGGACACTTGGAAGTTCACCCCTCCACTTT	CASSSGTLGSSPLHF
.	.	17	TRBJ1-2	TRBV4-3	TGCGCCAGCAGCCAAGATAGGTTCGGTACAGCTAACTATGGCTACACCTTC	CASSQDRFGTANYGYTF
.	few	13	TRBJ1-6	TRBV7-7	TGTGCCAGCAGGCCCCGACAGTGTTCACCCCTCCACTTT	CASRPRQCSPLHF
TRBD2	.	15	TRBJ2-7	TRBV9	TGTGCCAGCAGCGGGGGACTAGCGGGGGCCTACGAGCAGTACTTC	CASSGGLAGAYEQYF
.	.	16	TRBJ2-3	TRBV14	TGTGCCAGCAGCCAAGGAGCAGTTGTGGTGTCTGGCACGCAGTATTTT	CASSQGAVVVSGTQYF
.	once	14	TRBJ1-1	TRBV11-2	TGTGCCAGCAGCTTAATAGTGGCTAACACTGAAGCTTTCTTT	CASSLIVANTEAFF
.	once	12	TRBJ1-5	TRBV20-1	TGCAGTGCTAGTAACGGCAATCAGCCCCAGCATTTT	CSASNGNQPQHF
.	.	15	TRBJ1-1	TRBV7-6	TGTGCCAGCAGCTCCCGCGGCAGAATGAACACTGAAGCTTTCTTT	CASSSRGRMNTEAFF
TRBD1	.	13	TRBJ1-5	TRBV3-1/TRBV3-2	TGTGCCAGCAGCCAACAGGGGGGTCAGCCCCAGCATTTT	CASSQQGGQPQHF
TRBD1	.	17	TRBJ2-6	TRBV27	TGTGCCAGCAGCTACGGGACAGGGGGCTCTGGGGCCAACGTCCTGACTTTC	CASSYGTGGSGANVLTF
TRBD1	once	16	TRBJ2-3	TRBV4-1	TGCGCCAGCAGCCGCACCCCAGGGACAGGACCAGATACGCAGTATTTT	CASSRTPGTGPDTQYF